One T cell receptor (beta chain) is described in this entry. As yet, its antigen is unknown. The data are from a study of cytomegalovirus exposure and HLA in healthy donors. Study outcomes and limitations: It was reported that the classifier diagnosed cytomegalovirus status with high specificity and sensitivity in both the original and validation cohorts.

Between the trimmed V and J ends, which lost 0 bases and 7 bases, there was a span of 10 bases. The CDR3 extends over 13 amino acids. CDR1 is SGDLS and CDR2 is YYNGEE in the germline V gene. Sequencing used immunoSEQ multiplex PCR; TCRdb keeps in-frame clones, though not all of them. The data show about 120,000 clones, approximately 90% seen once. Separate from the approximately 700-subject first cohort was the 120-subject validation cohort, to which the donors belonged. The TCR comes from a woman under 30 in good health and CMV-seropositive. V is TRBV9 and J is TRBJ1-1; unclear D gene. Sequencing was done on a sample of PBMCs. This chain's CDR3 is CASSVGSNDEAFF. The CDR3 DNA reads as TGTGCCAGCAGCGTAGGTAGTAACGATGAAGCTTTCTTT.